This record looks at one T cell receptor beta chain sequence and its context. In germline, CDR1 is SGHTA, CDR2 FQGNSA. With 4 bases clipped from V and 2 bases from J, the junction kept 5 bases outside the gene matches. This CDR3 has 14 amino acids. This entry comes from a study of blood T cell repertoires in COVID-19. Produced via immunoSEQ multiplex PCR; TCRdb's table is partial and in-frame only. The profile shows 100,000 to 150,000 clones, 88% of them singletons. The sequence was obtained from a woman aged 50 to 60 with active or convalescent COVID-19. The sample comprised peripheral blood. The gene calls are TRBV7-2 and TRBJ2-7; 7 bases fit TRBD2. CDR3 sequence (DNA): TGTGCCAGCAGCTCTGAGGGAGGGCCCTACGAGCAGTACTTC. As protein: CASSSEGGPYEQYF.